What follows are 13 T cell receptor beta chains derived from one specimen sequenced in a study of blood T cell repertoires in COVID-19. Method: immunoSEQ multiplex PCR; TCRdb's copy keeps in-frame clones and lacks some. Of some 310,000 clones listed, roughly 88% are singletons. The specimen was peripheral blood. Receptors originate from a woman aged 25 to 39 with COVID-19, enrolled during active disease.

The J gene is TRBJ2-5, the V gene TRBV19; 11 bases align to TRBD2. The CDR3 totals 16 residues. Trimming took 1 base from V and 1 from J; bases not matched to a gene: 2. Germline CDR1 and CDR2: LNHDA and SQIVND (reference sequence). The CDR3 sequence is CASSIAGTSGQETQYF. The CDR3 nucleotides read TGTGCCAGTAGTATAGCTGGGACTAGCGGCCAAGAGACCCAGTACTTC.

This clone occurred once. The CDR3 DNA reads TGTGCCAGCATTCAGGACAGAGACAATGAGCAGTTCTTC. It yields the protein CASIQDRDNEQFF. V usage is TRBV12-3 or TRBV12-4 and J usage is TRBJ2-1; TRBD1 might be the D (6 bases). V lost 7 bases and J lost 5, with 12 bases in between. The CDR3 runs to 13 residues.

This chain links TRBV10-3 with TRBJ1-6; D call uncertain. V was shortened by 0 bases and J by 11 bases, with 14 bases between the two germline ends. The CDR3 extends over 15 amino acids. Germline CDR1 ENHRY, CDR2 SYGVKD. This chain's CDR3 is CAISESPQAAAPLHF. The CDR3 DNA sequence: TGTGCCATCAGTGAGTCGCCGCAAGCCGCGGCACCCCTCCACTTT.

This rearrangement joins TRBV19 to TRBJ2-2, with 7 bases identical to TRBD1. This CDR3 comprises 15 residues. V dropped 3 bases and J dropped 5; count of bases not matched to a gene: 6. Germline CDR1 and CDR2: LNHDA and SQIVND (reference sequence). The CDR3 sequence: CASSIRGGGTGELFF. The CDR3, as DNA: TGTGCCAGTAGTATCCGAGGGGGCGGAACCGGGGAGCTGTTTTTT.

V usage is TRBV29-1 and J usage is TRBJ2-1; D is perhaps TRBD2 (6 bases). CDR1 and CDR2 (germline): SQVTM, ANQGSEA. The CDR3 contains 14 residues. The V and J ends lost 7 bases and 3 bases respectively, with 16 bases between them. This chain's CDR3 is CSADGSNIYNEQFF. The CDR3, as DNA: TGCAGCGCTGACGGGAGTAACATCTACAATGAGCAGTTCTTC.

V gene TRBV5-1 combines with J gene TRBJ2-5; 10 bases align to TRBD1. Germline CDR1 is SGHRS and CDR2 is YFSETQ. The CDR3 totals 15 residues. V trimming: 2 bases; J trimming: 4 bases; junction bases outside the gene matches: 5. The CDR3 spells CASSLPGQGRETQYF. In DNA form, the CDR3 reads TGCGCCAGCAGCTTACCGGGACAGGGGCGAGAGACCCAGTACTTC.

The V gene is TRBV9, the J gene TRBJ2-1; 13 nucleotides line up with TRBD2. This CDR3 spans 16 amino acids. Germline CDR1 SGDLS, CDR2 YYNGEE. V gave up 0 bases and J gave up 8 bases; unmatched junction bases: 5. The CDR3 nucleotides are TGTGCCAGCAGCGTAGGGACTAGCGGGAGTTACGATGAGCAGTTCTTC. Its protein product is CASSVGTSGSYDEQFF.

The chain links TRBV6-5 to TRBJ1-3; D gene unclear. Per the germline V gene, CDR1 is MNHEY and CDR2 is SVGAGI. CDR3 length: 14 amino acids. The ends were cut back, 6 bases at V and 0 bases at J, with 9 bases in the middle. CDR3 sequence reads: CASRADFSGNTIYF. CDR3 bases: TGTGCCAGCAGGGCGGATTTCTCTGGAAACACCATATATTTT.

This clone was seen just once. The chain joins TRBV7-9 to TRBJ2-7, with TRBD2 matching over 11 bases. The germline V gene has CDR1 SEHNR and CDR2 FQNEAQ (reference sequence). With 4 bases clipped from V and 3 bases from J, the junction kept 17 bases outside the gene matches. This CDR3 spans 19 amino acids. The CDR3 region has the DNA TGTGCCAGCAGCTCGCGGGCCGGGACTAGCGGTATGATTAACTACGAGCAGTACTTC. Its translation is CASSSRAGTSGMINYEQYF.

The rearrangement uses TRBV19 and TRBJ1-4, with 9 nucleotides matching TRBD1. Trimming cost V 3 bases and J 8 bases; bases outside gene matches: 4. This CDR3 spans 14 amino acids. The germline CDR1 and CDR2 sequences are LNHDA and SQIVND (reference sequence). CDR3 loop: CASSIGTGQEKLFF. The CDR3 coding sequence is TGTGCCAGTAGTATTGGGACAGGGCAGGAAAAACTGTTTTTT.

Concerning this clone: Additional DNA sequences in this sample encode the identical CDR3. V usage is TRBV9 and J usage is TRBJ1-1; TRBD1 agrees at 8 bases. CDR1 and CDR2 (germline): SGDLS, YYNGEE. Trimming cost V 0 bases and J 7 bases; bases outside gene matches: 2. CDR3 length: 13 residues. In nucleotides, the CDR3 is TGTGCCAGCAGCGTAGGGACAGGGAGTGAAGCTTTCTTT. Its translation is CASSVGTGSEAFF.

A remark on this clone: This sample also contains other DNA sequences that code for the same CDR3. This rearrangement joins TRBV5-1 to TRBJ2-7; TRBD1 matches at 11 bases. The CDR3 runs to 13 residues. V shed 4 bases and J 6 bases; nucleotides not matched to a gene: 3. Germline V lookup: CDR1 SGHRS, CDR2 YFSETQ. The DNA of the CDR3 is TGCGCCAGCAGCCTAGGACAGGGGGCCGAGCAGTACTTC. It codes for CASSLGQGAEQYF.

The chain has TRBV5-1 and TRBJ2-7; TRBD2 agrees at 9 bases. J lost 7 bases, V lost 4 bases, and 9 bases had no gene match. The CDR3 consists of 14 residues. Germline CDR1 SGHRS, CDR2 YFSETQ. CDR3: CASSPLAGDREQYF. CDR3 nucleotides: TGCGCCAGCAGCCCTTTAGCGGGAGACCGGGAGCAGTACTTC.